This T cell receptor (beta chain) is drawn from a study of breast tumors, draining lymph nodes, adjacent tissues. CDR3 length equals 14 residues. Germline-derived CDR1 and CDR2 are SQVTM and ANQGSEA. Of note for this clonotype: Since no conserved phenylalanine or tryptophan closes the CDR3, a read error is the likely cause.

TCRdb fed the multiplex PCR reads into MiXCR, producing one record per CDR3 protein. The sample consists of 20,000 to 25,000 distinct CDR3 sequences, 58% of them appearing once. The V call is TRBV29-1, the J call TRBJ2-1, with D perhaps assigned TRBD1 or TRBD2 (6 bases each). The TCR comes from a female donor with breast cancer. Some clones in this sample may be carry-over from other donors' samples. The material sequenced was breast tumor tissue. The CDR3 loop is CSVLTQGGYTEQFL. DNA of the CDR3: TGCAGCGTTCTAACACAGGGAGGTTACACTGAGCAGTTCCTC.